The clone carrying this T cell receptor beta chain was seen a handful of times. The target antigen is unknown. This specimen comes from a study of Graves' ophthalmopathy and Graves' hyperthyroidism. CDR3 regions of TCR beta were amplified from RNA transcripts. Amplification began with first-round RT-PCR using HTBI primers, then second-round multiplex PCR was performed. TCRdb fed the multiplex PCR reads into MiXCR, producing one record per CDR3 protein. The sample includes about 740,000 distinct CDR3 sequences, 40% of them seen just once. V was cut by 0 bases and J by 7 bases, with 13 bases left in between. The germline gives CDR1 LNHNV, CDR2 YYDKDF (reference sequence). This CDR3 spans 15 amino acids. Study-level findings and limits: Thyroid clonotypes that were expanded above 0.001 frequency mostly also appeared in blood.

The chain carries TRBV15 and TRBJ1-5, with TRBD1 as a possible D gene (6 bases). Sequenced: peripheral blood. The receptor was derived from an adult man with Graves' ophthalmopathy. For the CDR3, the DNA is TGTGCCACCAGCAGAGATGGACAGCCTAACCAGCCCCAGCATTTT. It translates to CATSRDGQPNQPQHF. Combining the CDR3 with reference TRBV15 and TRBJ1-5 gives the whole variable domain DAMVIQNPRYQVTQFGKPVTLSCSQTLNHNVMYWYQQKSSQAPKLLFHYYDKDFNNEADTPDNFQSRRPNTSFCFLDIRSPGLGDTAMYLCATSRDGQPNQPQHFGDGTRLSIL.